This paragraph covers one T cell receptor (beta chain) sequence. This specimen belongs to a study of blood T cell repertoires in COVID-19. J lost 1 base, V lost 6 bases, and 7 bases had no gene match. The CDR3 length is 15 residues. The germline V gene encodes CDR1 SGHAT and CDR2 FQNNGV. TCRdb keeps only in-frame clones here, not all; method: immunoSEQ multiplex PCR. The sample contains some 170,000 clones, approximately 88% of which appear only once. The V gene is TRBV11-2, the J gene TRBJ2-3, with 7 bases matching TRBD2. The sequenced sample consisted of peripheral blood. The TCR originated in a woman aged 80 or older with active or convalescent COVID-19. The CDR3 sequence: CASRPTGGGTDTQYF. The CDR3 nucleotides are TGTGCCAGCAGGCCCACGGGGGGTGGCACAGATACGCAGTATTTT.